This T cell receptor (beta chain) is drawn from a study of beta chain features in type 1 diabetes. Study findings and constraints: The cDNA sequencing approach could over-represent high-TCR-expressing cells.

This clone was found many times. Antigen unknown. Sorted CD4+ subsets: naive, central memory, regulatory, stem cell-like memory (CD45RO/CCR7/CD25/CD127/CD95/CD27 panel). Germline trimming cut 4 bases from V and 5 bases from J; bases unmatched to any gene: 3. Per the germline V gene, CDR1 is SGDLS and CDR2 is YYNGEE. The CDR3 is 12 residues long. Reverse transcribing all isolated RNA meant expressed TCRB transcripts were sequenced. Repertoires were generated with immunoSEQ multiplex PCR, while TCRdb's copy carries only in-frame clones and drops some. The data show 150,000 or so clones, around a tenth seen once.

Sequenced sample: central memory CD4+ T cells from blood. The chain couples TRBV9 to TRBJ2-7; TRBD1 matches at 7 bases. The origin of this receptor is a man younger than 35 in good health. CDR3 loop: CASSPTGDEQYF. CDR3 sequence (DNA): TGTGCCAGCAGCCCCACAGGGGACGAGCAGTACTTC.